A single sample gave rise to the 26 T cell receptor beta chains below, sequenced in a study of identical twins. From the 5' RACE reads, TCRdb called clonotypes with MiXCR, one entry per CDR3 protein. The sample lists some 690,000 distinct CDR3 sequences, 21% occurring once. These data were also filed under a second study, of T cells expressing NK-cell markers.

The sample comprised PBMCs. These receptors were taken from a woman aged 18-29 years in good health.

Ten or more counts support this clonotype. CDR3 in DNA: TGTGCCAGCAGTCTGACAGGTACCTACAATGAGCAGTTCTTC. Amino acids: CASSLTGTYNEQFF. The chain has TRBV12-3 or TRBV12-4 and TRBJ2-1; tentatively, D is TRBD1 (6 bases). This CDR3 comprises 14 residues. V lost 5 bases and J lost 2, with 10 bases in between.

The CDR3 region is CASSSPGFGAQFF. The CDR3 DNA is TGTGCCAGCAGCTCCCCAGGCTTCGGAGCTCAGTTCTTC. The V call is TRBV7-9, the J call TRBJ2-1; D not resolved. CDR1 is SEHNR, CDR2 FQNEAQ, per germline (reference sequence). Deletions cut 4 bases from V and 13 bases from J, with 17 bases between. The CDR3 consists of 13 residues.

J is TRBJ2-1 and V is TRBV29-1, with D unclear. This CDR3 comprises 13 residues. Trimming stripped 8 bases from V and 3 bases from J, with 14 bases between. CDR1 and CDR2 from the germline V gene are SQVTM and ANQGSEA. The CDR3 DNA is TGCAGCTCTTCCTTAAGTAACTACAATGAGCAGTTCTTC. Translating it yields CSSSLSNYNEQFF.

This clonotype was found many times. The gene calls are TRBV25-1 and TRBJ1-5; possible D gene TRBD1, 5 bases. V lost 4 bases and J lost 5, with 9 bases in between. Germline CDR1 is MGHDK and CDR2 is SYGVNS. The CDR3 length is 13 residues. CDR3 amino acids: CASSGQGDQPQHF. The CDR3 region has the DNA TGTGCCAGCAGTGGCCAGGGCGATCAGCCCCAGCATTTT.

The rearrangement links TRBV3-1 to TRBJ2-7, with unresolved D. V was pared by 4 bases and J by 6 bases, with 13 bases between. CDR1 and CDR2 (germline): LGHDT, YNNKEL (reference sequence). The CDR3 runs 13 residues. DNA of the CDR3: TGTGCCAGCAGCCCCTTCTTCAACCGCGAGCAGTACTTC. Protein product: CASSPFFNREQYF.

This clonotype came up many times. The J gene is TRBJ2-5, the V gene TRBV20-1; D possibly corresponds to TRBD1 (6 bases). The CDR3 has 12 amino acids. The germline V gene encodes CDR1 DFQATT and CDR2 SNEGSKA (reference sequence). V was pared by 6 bases and J by 4 bases, with 12 bases between. The CDR3 here is CSATDRRETQYF. The CDR3 nucleotides are TGCAGTGCAACGGACAGAAGAGAGACCCAGTACTTC.

In this sample, this clonotype turned up a few times. This sequence joins TRBV15 and TRBJ2-7; TRBD1 aligns across 7 bases. The CDR3 covers 14 residues. Germline lookup yields CDR1 LNHNV and CDR2 YYDKDF (reference sequence). The ends lost 3 bases at V and 4 bases at J; junction bases unmatched: 6. CDR3: CATSSTGEVYEQYF. CDR3 coding DNA: TGTGCCACCAGCAGTACAGGGGAAGTTTACGAGCAGTACTTC. Full variable domain (outside the CDR3, taken from reference TRBV15 and TRBJ2-7): DAMVIQNPRYQVTQFGKPVTLSCSQTLNHNVMYWYQQKSSQAPKLLFHYYDKDFNNEADTPDNFQSRRPNTSFCFLDIRSPGLGDTAMYLCATSSTGEVYEQYFGPGTRLTVT.

Ten or more counts support this clonotype. CDR3: CSATTGLEQYF. CDR3 coding DNA: TGCAGTGCTACGACAGGACTCGAGCAGTACTTC. This chain joins TRBV20-1 and TRBJ2-7, with a possible D match to TRBD1 (6 bases). Germline CDR1 is DFQATT and CDR2 is SNEGSKA (reference sequence). The CDR3 contains 11 residues. V dropped 4 bases and J dropped 6 bases, with 10 bases sitting between them.

This chain links TRBV10-3 with TRBJ2-7; 10 bases line up with TRBD2. The CDR3 is made up of 15 amino acids. The germline gives CDR1 ENHRY, CDR2 SYGVKD. The trim removed 2 bases at V and 3 bases at J, leaving 4 bases unmatched. The CDR3 DNA sequence: TGTGCCATCAGTGAGGGAACTAGCGGGAACTACGAGCAGTACTTC. Amino acid sequence: CAISEGTSGNYEQYF.

In its sample, this clonotype was seen a few times. V gene TRBV11-3 combines with J gene TRBJ2-7; no reliable D call. CDR1 and CDR2 (germline): SGHNT, YENEEA. V lost 0 bases to trimming and J lost 5 bases, with 14 bases between them. The CDR3 has 15 residues. As DNA, the CDR3 is TGTGCCAGCAGCTTAGAACCCAACGCCTTCGACGAGCAGTACTTC. It codes for CASSLEPNAFDEQYF.

The gene calls are TRBV20-1 and TRBJ1-1; D is uncertain. CDR1 and CDR2 (germline): DFQATT, SNEGSKA (reference sequence). This CDR3 comprises 14 residues. With 5 bases removed from V and 1 base from J, the gap between germline ends came to 14 bases. In DNA, the CDR3 is TGCAGTGCTCCCCGCTCCGTAGGGAACACTGAAGCTTTCTTT. Its translation: CSAPRSVGNTEAFF.

The chain combines TRBV12-5 with TRBJ2-7, with D unresolved. Germline assignment: CDR1 LGHNT and CDR2 FRNRAP. V shed 3 bases and J shed 9 bases, with 12 bases lying between them. The CDR3 has 12 amino acids. This CDR3 is CASGLDMTAQYF. Written as DNA, the CDR3 is TGTGCTAGTGGTTTAGACATGACGGCGCAGTACTTC.

This clonotype was detected a few times. In DNA, the CDR3 is TGCAGTCGAAGTAGCTCTGTCGAGACCCAGTACTTC. The encoded protein is CSRSSSVETQYF. The chain carries TRBV20-1 and TRBJ2-5; D gene uncertain. Trimming removed 8 bases from V and 5 bases from J, with 15 bases in between. The CDR3 totals 12 residues. The germline V gene encodes CDR1 DFQATT and CDR2 SNEGSKA (reference sequence).

The chain recombines TRBV6-2 or TRBV6-3 with TRBJ1-2; D call uncertain. This CDR3 region has 14 residues. V lost 7 bases to trimming and J lost 8 bases, with 20 bases between them. The germline gives CDR1 MNHEY, CDR2 SVGEGT. In DNA form, the CDR3 reads TGTGCCAGCAAACCCGAGGCGGTTCGCGGGGGCTACACCTTC. Translated, it gives CASKPEAVRGGYTF.

This clonotype was observed a handful of times. The J gene is TRBJ1-1, the V gene TRBV6-5, with TRBD1 as a possible D gene (5 bases). Trimming removed 2 bases from V and 5 bases from J, with 18 bases in between. CDR1 is MNHEY and CDR2 is SVGAGI in the germline V gene. This CDR3 spans 16 amino acids. For the CDR3, the DNA is TGTGCCAGCAGTTACATAAGGCGGGGCGCGGTTACTGAAGCTTTCTTT. It codes for CASSYIRRGAVTEAFF.

In its sample, this clonotype was seen a few times. The chain is built from TRBV4-2 and TRBJ2-1; TRBD2 agrees at 7 bases. The CDR3 is 13 amino acids. Germline CDR1 and CDR2: LGHNA and YNFKEQ. V lost 4 bases, J lost 7 bases, and 4 bases stayed unmatched. The CDR3 loop is CASSRGLVNEQFF. Written as DNA, the CDR3 is TGTGCCAGCAGCCGAGGACTAGTTAATGAGCAGTTCTTC.

This chain links TRBV12-3 or TRBV12-4 with TRBJ2-3; no reliable D call. The CDR3 sequence is 13 residues long. Trimming left V 5 bases short and J 4 bases short, with 10 bases between. CDR3 region: CASSHWVPDTQYF. Written as DNA, the CDR3 is TGTGCCAGCAGTCATTGGGTGCCAGATACGCAGTATTTT.

Of note for this clonotype: Because the CDR3 is missing its conserved closing phenylalanine or tryptophan, this is likely a read error. The chain is built from TRBV2 and TRBJ2-7; D ambiguous. Germline CDR1 reads SNHLY; CDR2 reads FYNNEI. The CDR3 extends over 11 amino acids. Trimming took 5 bases from V and 4 from J, leaving 6 bases between them. CDR3: CASSYNYEQYS. CDR3 in DNA: TGTGCCAGCAGTTACAATTACGAGCAGTACTCC.

The rearrangement uses TRBV7-8 and TRBJ2-1; weak D call: TRBD1 (7 bases). This CDR3 spans 15 amino acids. Trimming left V 1 base short and J 10 bases short, with 17 bases between. Germline lookup yields CDR1 SGHVS and CDR2 FQNEAQ. The CDR3 region has the DNA TGTGCCAGCAGCTTAGTTTACGGAGGGGGCGGAGAGCAGTTCTTC. Protein sequence: CASSLVYGGGGEQFF.

This clonotype was seen a handful of times. This rearrangement joins TRBV20-1 to TRBJ2-1; D is unclear. Germline loops: CDR1 DFQATT, CDR2 SNEGSKA (reference sequence). The CDR3 has 11 residues. V was shortened by 3 bases and J by 8 bases, with 8 bases between the two germline ends. The CDR3 spells CSASRADEQFF. CDR3 DNA sequence: TGCAGTGCTAGTAGGGCGGATGAGCAGTTCTTC.

This clonotype showed up just a few times. The V call is TRBV5-1, the J call TRBJ2-1; a weak D match, TRBD1 (6 bases). The CDR3 extends over 16 amino acids. The germline V and J ends were trimmed by 4 bases and 5 bases, with 19 bases remaining between them. Germline V gene data show CDR1 as SGHRS and CDR2 as YFSETQ. The chain's CDR3 is CASSTTGTPYDNEQFF. CDR3 coding DNA: TGCGCCAGCAGCACTACCGGGACACCGTACGACAATGAGCAGTTCTTC.

This clonotype came up many times. V and J are TRBV7-9 and TRBJ2-2; D possibly corresponds to TRBD1 (5 bases). The CDR3 is 14 residues long. Trimming cost V 5 bases and J 7 bases, with 14 bases left between them. Per the germline V gene, CDR1 is SEHNR and CDR2 is FQNEAQ (reference sequence). The CDR3 spells CASSRHQGSGELFF. The CDR3 DNA is TGTGCCAGCAGCCGGCATCAGGGCAGCGGGGAGCTGTTTTTT.

This clonotype was observed a few times. The chain couples TRBV12-3 or TRBV12-4 to TRBJ1-1; no clear D. This CDR3 has 14 amino acids. V was pared by 5 bases and J by 4 bases, with 14 bases between. The CDR3 nucleotides read TGTGCCAGCAGTCTTGTGAATAGAGGCACTGAAGCTTTCTTT. Protein product: CASSLVNRGTEAFF.

This clonotype turned up a few times. The V gene is TRBV5-1, the J gene TRBJ2-1; TRBD2 matches at 7 bases. This CDR3 has 14 residues. Trimming removed 5 bases from V and 6 bases from J; junction bases left unmatched: 8. Germline V gene lookup returns CDR1 SGHRS and CDR2 YFSETQ. CDR3 nucleotides: TGCGCCAGCAGTAAGGTAGCGGGTGCCAATGAGCAGTTCTTC. Its translation: CASSKVAGANEQFF.

The J gene is TRBJ2-1, the V gene TRBV9; D is perhaps TRBD1 (5 bases). Germline loops: CDR1 SGDLS, CDR2 YYNGEE. Trimming removed 0 bases from V and 9 bases from J, with 19 bases in between. The CDR3 sequence is 16 residues long. The CDR3 is CASSVGIGENWGEQFF. The CDR3, as DNA: TGTGCCAGCAGCGTAGGGATAGGGGAAAATTGGGGTGAGCAGTTCTTC.

This clonotype was seen many times. The chain carries TRBV4-2 and TRBJ2-2; no firm D call. Germline V CDR1 and CDR2: LGHNA, YNFKEQ. Trimming cost V 0 bases and J 6 bases, with 5 bases left between them. This CDR3 spans 13 amino acids. The CDR3 region is CASSQDRPGELFF. CDR3 nucleotide sequence: TGTGCCAGCAGCCAAGACCGACCCGGGGAGCTGTTTTTT.